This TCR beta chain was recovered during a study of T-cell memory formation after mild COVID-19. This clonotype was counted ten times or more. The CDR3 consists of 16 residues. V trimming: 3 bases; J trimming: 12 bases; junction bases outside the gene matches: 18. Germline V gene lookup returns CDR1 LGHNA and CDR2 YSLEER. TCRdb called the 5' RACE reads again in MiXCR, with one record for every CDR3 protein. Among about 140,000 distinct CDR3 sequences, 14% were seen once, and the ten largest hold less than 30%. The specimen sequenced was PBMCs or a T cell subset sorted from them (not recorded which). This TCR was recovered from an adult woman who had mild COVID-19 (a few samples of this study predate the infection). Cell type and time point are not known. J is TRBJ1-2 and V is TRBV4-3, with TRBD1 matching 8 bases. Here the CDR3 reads CASSHSSGQGGIEHTF. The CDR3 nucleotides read TGCGCCAGCAGCCACTCCTCAGGACAGGGCGGAATAGAGCACACCTTC.